The TCR beta chain under discussion was sequenced for a study of identical twins. General observations from the study: Whereas memory repertoires showed no such difference, abundant cord blood beta clonotypes carried fewer insertions. Surplus twin overlap in beta out-of-frame sequences was less pronounced. Conclusions relied on cross-sectional statistical analysis, not following the same donors.

TCRdb ran MiXCR on the 5' RACE reads and lists one entry per CDR3 protein. Here the sample spans fewer than 650,000 distinct CDR3 sequences, roughly 7.1% being singletons. The V gene end was trimmed by 1 base and the J gene end by 2 bases; junction bases not matched to a gene: 3. Looked up from germline, CDR1 is SGHAT and CDR2 is FQNNGV. CDR3 length: 16 amino acids. This clonotype is labeled as large. Its antigen is undetermined. This sample also appeared in a second study, on yellow fever vaccine responses in identical twins. As that report states: Twins' vaccine T cell responses reportedly seemed partly convergent and partly personalized.

The gene calls are TRBV11-2 and TRBJ2-3; 10 nucleotides match TRBD2. The TCR was taken from a woman between 18 and 30 years old in good health. Material for sequencing was PBMCs. The chain's CDR3 is CASSLVSGRVTDTQYF. The DNA of the CDR3 is TGTGCCAGCAGCTTAGTAAGCGGGAGGGTCACAGATACGCAGTATTTT. Looking up the rest from reference TRBV11-2 and TRBJ2-3 gives the full variable domain: EAGVAQSPRYKIIEKRQSVAFWCNPISGHATLYWYQQILGQGPKLLIQFQNNGVVDDSQLPKDRFSAERLKGVDSTLKIQPAKLEDSAVYLCASSLVSGRVTDTQYFGPGTRLTVL.